Listed below are T cell receptor beta chains from one sample, sequenced in a study of T-cell reconstitution after alpha-beta-depleted transplantation in children. Each CDR3 protein is one row after TCRdb ran MiXCR on the PCR reads. The data hold hundreds of thousands of distinct CDR3 sequences, with 11% observed a single time. The material was peripheral blood, obtained 180 days after TCRalphabeta/CD19-depleted stem cell transplant. All receptors come from a male patient aged 2 to 10 who had a stem cell transplant for chronic granulomatous disease, so the T cells may come from the graft donor. CDR3s include the opening cysteine and the closing phenylalanine or tryptophan. The D gene is left open where the match is weak. The size entry gives once, few, many, or a class for an expanded clone.

V gene: TRBV10-2
clone size: many
D gene: TRBD2
J gene: TRBJ2-7
CDR3 protein: CASKQREGYEQYF
CDR3 DNA: TGCGCCAGCAAGCAGCGGGAGGGGTACGAGCAGTACTTC

V gene: TRBV20-1
clone size: many
D gene: .
J gene: TRBJ1-2
CDR3 protein: CSAREVSGVRGYTF
CDR3 DNA: TGCAGTGCTAGAGAGGTCTCAGGGGTGCGAGGCTACACCTTC

V gene: TRBV20-1
clone size: many
D gene: TRBD2
J gene: TRBJ2-3
CDR3 protein: CSAPLASFRMDTQYF
CDR3 DNA: TGCAGTGCCCCACTAGCGTCATTCAGGATGGATACGCAGTATTTT

V gene: TRBV10-1
clone size: many
D gene: .
J gene: TRBJ2-3
CDR3 protein: CASSGGGGEGADTQYF
CDR3 DNA: TGCGCCAGCAGCGGAGGAGGAGGGGAAGGGGCAGATACGCAGTATTTT

V gene: TRBV7-2
clone size: many
D gene: TRBD2
J gene: TRBJ2-7
CDR3 protein: CASTPIAGSYEQYF
CDR3 DNA: TGTGCCAGCACCCCCATAGCGGGCTCCTACGAGCAGTACTTC

V gene: TRBV6-1
clone size: many
D gene: TRBD2
J gene: TRBJ2-2
CDR3 protein: CASSEARLAGGNTGELFF
CDR3 DNA: TGTGCCAGCAGTGAAGCGAGACTAGCGGGGGGTAACACCGGGGAGCTGTTTTTT

V gene: TRBV7-9
clone size: many
D gene: .
J gene: TRBJ2-1
CDR3 protein: CASIAGQLHEQFF
CDR3 DNA: TGTGCCAGCATCGCGGGCCAACTCCATGAGCAGTTCTTC

V gene: TRBV7-8
clone size: many
D gene: .
J gene: TRBJ1-1
CDR3 protein: CASSMPGGEGNTEAFF
CDR3 DNA: TGTGCCAGCAGCATGCCTGGGGGGGAAGGGAACACTGAAGCTTTCTTT

V gene: TRBV4-2
clone size: many
D gene: TRBD2
J gene: TRBJ2-1
CDR3 protein: CASSQDRGTSGSNEQFF
CDR3 DNA: TGTGCCAGCAGCCAAGACCGAGGGACTAGCGGGTCGAATGAGCAGTTCTTC

V gene: TRBV7-8
clone size: many
D gene: .
J gene: TRBJ2-2
CDR3 protein: CASSLGFLGTGELFF
CDR3 DNA: TGTGCCAGCAGCTTAGGCTTTCTAGGGACCGGGGAGCTGTTTTTT

V gene: TRBV12-3/TRBV12-4
clone size: many
D gene: .
J gene: TRBJ1-1
CDR3 protein: CASILTDRENTEAFF
CDR3 DNA: TGTGCCAGCATTTTGACGGACAGAGAGAACACTGAAGCTTTCTTT

V gene: TRBV5-1
clone size: many
D gene: .
J gene: TRBJ2-7
CDR3 protein: CASSLASGRVTYEQYF
CDR3 DNA: TGCGCCAGCAGCTTGGCTTCGGGACGTGTTACCTACGAGCAGTACTTC

V gene: TRBV4-3
clone size: many
D gene: TRBD2
J gene: TRBJ2-7
CDR3 protein: CASSQDPPLAGGSYEQYF
CDR3 DNA: TGCGCCAGCAGCCAGGATCCTCCTCTAGCGGGGGGTTCCTACGAGCAGTACTTC

V gene: TRBV18
clone size: many
D gene: .
J gene: TRBJ1-2
CDR3 protein: CASSPGPSPYGYTF
CDR3 DNA: TGTGCCAGCTCACCAGGACCGTCCCCCTATGGCTACACCTTC

V gene: TRBV29-1
clone size: few
D gene: .
J gene: TRBJ1-1
CDR3 protein: CSVEVEGMNTEAFF
CDR3 DNA: TGCAGCGTTGAAGTTGAGGGCATGAACACTGAAGCTTTCTTT

V gene: TRBV27
clone size: many
D gene: TRBD1
J gene: TRBJ2-4
CDR3 protein: CASSPQTGKVQYF
CDR3 DNA: TGTGCCAGCAGCCCCCAGACAGGGAAGGTTCAGTACTTC

V gene: TRBV4-2
clone size: many
D gene: TRBD2
J gene: TRBJ2-1
CDR3 protein: CASSHTGGPSYNEQFF
CDR3 DNA: TGTGCCAGCAGCCACACGGGAGGCCCCTCCTACAATGAGCAGTTCTTC